This is a list of T cell receptor beta chains from one sample in a study of shared clonotypes between healthy human individuals. Assay used: immunoSEQ multiplex PCR; TCRdb lists only in-frame clones, some missing. The data show roughly 2.2 million clones, more than 80% seen once. The material sequenced was naive CD4+ T cells from PBMCs. These receptors originate from a man aged 18 to 29 in good health. Some clones in this sample may be carry-over from other donors' samples. The CDR3 runs from the conserved cysteine through the conserved F or W. Fields, in order: J gene, D gene, V gene, CDR3 DNA, CDR3 protein. D genes are given only for firm matches.

TRBJ2-7	TRBD2	TRBV5-1	TGCGCCAGCAGACCAGCGGGAAATCGGGACGAGCAGTACTTC	CASRPAGNRDEQYF
TRBJ1-4	NA	TRBV27	TGTGCCAGCAGTTTAAGGGGACCGAGGGAAAAACTGTTTTTT	CASSLRGPREKLFF
TRBJ2-1	TRBD1	TRBV7-2	TGTGCCAGCAGCCGGACAGGTGGCGCCTACAATGAGCAGTTCTTC	CASSRTGGAYNEQFF
TRBJ2-1	NA	TRBV19	TGTGCCAGTAGTATCGCACCACACTCTATTCAGTTCTTC	CASSIAPHSIQFF
TRBJ2-3	TRBD2	TRBV5-1	TGCGCCAGCAGCTTGGGTCTAGCGGGAGGGCAAGATACGCAGTATTTT	CASSLGLAGGQDTQYF
TRBJ2-3	NA	TRBV7-9	TGTGCCAGCAGCTTAGCCGGGAAGGGTCGCACAGATACGCAGTATTTT	CASSLAGKGRTDTQYF
TRBJ2-5	NA	TRBV5-1	TGCGCCAGCAGCTTTCTAGGGCTACAAGAGACCCAGTACTTC	CASSFLGLQETQYF
TRBJ1-5	TRBD1	TRBV28	TGTGCCAGCAGTTTTGCCAGGGGGAACAATCAGCCCCAGCATTTT	CASSFARGNNQPQHF
TRBJ2-1	TRBD2	TRBV28	TGTGCCAGCAGTTCCGGGAGGGCCACCCCCAATGAGCAGTTCTTC	CASSSGRATPNEQFF
TRBJ2-7	TRBD2	TRBV4-2	TGTGCCAGCAGCCAAGTCAGCGGGAGGGGATACGAGCAGTACTTC	CASSQVSGRGYEQYF
TRBJ2-3	TRBD1	TRBV27	TGTGCCAGCAGTCGGGACAGGGCCACAGATACGCAGTATTTT	CASSRDRATDTQYF
TRBJ1-1	TRBD1	TRBV5-4	TGTGCCAGCAGCTCCACGGACAGGGGTAACACTGAAGCTTTCTTT	CASSSTDRGNTEAFF
TRBJ2-7	NA	TRBV5-1	TGCGCCAGCAGCTCCAATTCTAACGAGCAGTACTTC	CASSSNSNEQYF